This entry lists 22 T cell receptor delta chains sequenced from one sample in a study of gamma-delta chains in newborns, infants, children. TCRdb redid the clone calls on the reads with CATT. In the table there are under 8,000 delta-chain clones, less than 2.5% of which are singletons. Input material: blood. Receptor source: a child who was a newborn, infant or young child, either healthy, febrile or measles-vaccinated (not recorded which).

The sample holds a few counts of this clone. The protein held in TCRdb is that of a much larger clone and does not match this DNA's translation at residue 6, likely because of a read error; the protein shown is translated from the DNA. CDR3 nucleotides: TGTGCAGCAAGCCCGAGTCCTCCCGGGGCTTACACCGATAAACTCATCTTT. Residues: CAASPSPPGAYTDKLIF. V gene TRAV29/DV5 combines with J gene TRDJ1; D unresolved. CDR3 length equals 17 residues. CDR1 is NSMFDY, CDR2 ISSIKDK, per germline. Trimming took off 1 base at V and 0 bases at J, with 19 bases between the two ends.

In its sample, this clone was seen a few times. A read error likely explains this, since a far larger clone differs by one base. The sample has other DNA sequences that encode this CDR3 too. In DNA, the CDR3 is TGTGCCTGCGACCAGCGTACTGGGGGTCGCTCCTGGGACACCCGACAGATGTTTTTC. It codes for CACDQRTGGRSWDTRQMFF. This sequence joins TRDV2 and TRDJ3, with TRDD3 identical over 8 bases. CDR1 and CDR2 from the germline V gene are GEAIGNYY and EKD. Losses at the gene ends were 7 bases for V and 0 bases for J; bases not matched to a gene: 13. The CDR3 extends over 19 amino acids.

Remarks on this clone: Possible read error: a much larger clone is one base away. The gene calls are TRDV2 and TRDJ3; 9 bases are a match to TRDD3. V gave up 3 bases and J gave up 0 bases; unmatched junction bases: 14. CDR1 and CDR2 from the germline V gene are GEAIGNYY and EKD. CDR3 size: 21 residues. This CDR3 reads CACDPTGGLVLRSWDTRQMFF. CDR3 bases: TGTGCCTGTGACCCCACTGGGGGACTGGTCCTTCGCTCCTGGGACACCCGACAGATGTTTTTC.

This clone is medium-sized within its sample. A read error likely explains this, since a far larger clone differs by one base. V and J are TRDV2 and TRDJ2; 8 nucleotides agree with TRDD3. CDR1 is GEAIGNYY and CDR2 is EKD in the germline V gene. Trimming cost V 3 bases and J 3 bases; bases outside gene matches: 2. This CDR3 has 14 residues. The CDR3 coding sequence is TGTGCCTGTGACGCCTGGGGGATGACAGCACAACTCTTCTTT. Amino acids: CACDAWGMTAQLFF.

This clone has a handful of counts. TCRdb lists the protein of a much larger clone for this DNA, which differs at residue 10, so this is likely a read error; the protein given here is translated from the DNA itself. V usage is TRDV2 and J usage is TRDJ3; 11 nucleotides agree with TRDD3. In germline, CDR1 is GEAIGNYY, CDR2 EKD. There are 19 residues in the CDR3. V dropped 2 bases and J dropped 0; count of bases not matched to a gene: 5. DNA of the CDR3: TGTGCCTGTGACAAGCTGGGGGATACCATCTCCTGGGACACCCGACAGATGTTTTTC. This gives the protein CACDKLGDTISWDTRQMFF.

Only a few counts were recorded for this clone. A read error is possible here, since a much larger clone lies one base away. The same CDR3 can be traced to other DNA sequences in this sample. The V call is TRDV1, the J call TRDJ1; D perhaps matches TRDD3 (5 bases). This CDR3 region has 17 residues. The V gene's germline CDR1 is TSWWSYY and CDR2 QGS. CDR3 DNA: TGTGCCCTTGGGGAACTCTTAATCGGACGGTACACCGATAAACTCATCTTT. Protein product: CALGELLIGRYTDKLIF.

By its share, this clone is medium-sized (0.01 to 0.1%). The J gene is TRDJ2, the V gene TRDV2, with 13 nucleotides matching TRDD3. The CDR3 runs to 15 residues. V dropped 3 bases and J dropped 11; count of bases not matched to a gene: 8. Germline V gives CDR1 GEAIGNYY, CDR2 EKD. The CDR3 DNA is TGTGCCTGTGACTTACTGGGGGATACGCGGACCCAACTCTTCTTT. It encodes CACDLLGDTRTQLFF.

For this clone: The sample carries other DNA sequences with the same CDR3. The CDR3 loop is CACDTATGGTSSWDTRQMFF. CDR3 nucleotides: TGTGCCTGTGACACCGCCACTGGGGGAACCAGCTCCTGGGACACCCGACAGATGTTTTTC. The rearrangement joins TRDV2 to TRDJ3; 9 nucleotides agree with TRDD3. The junction had 8 bases not matched to a gene; V was cut back by 0 bases and J by 0 bases. CDR3 length equals 20 residues. The germline gives CDR1 GEAIGNYY, CDR2 EKD.

About this clone itself: At one of its ends the junction is not consistent with the germline gene, which may arise from a read error. Other DNA variants within this sample encode the same CDR3. V is TRDV2 and J is TRDJ2; D may be TRDD2 (5 bases). CDR1 is GEAIGNYY and CDR2 is EKD in the germline V gene. The CDR3 runs 16 residues. CDR3 protein: CACDPVQSSLTAQLFF. CDR3 DNA: TGTGCCTGTGACCCTGTACAGAGTTCCTTGACAGCCCAACTCTTCTTT.

This clone was counted only a few times. The protein given by TCRdb reflects a much larger clone and differs at residue 6 from this DNA's translation, likely from a read error; the protein shown is the DNA's translation. V and J are TRDV2 and TRDJ3, with 10 bases aligning to TRDD3. Unmatched junction bases numbered 7, after V lost 3 bases and J lost 0 bases. The CDR3 extends over 19 amino acids. Germline CDR1 and CDR2: GEAIGNYY and EKD. CDR3 residues: CACDSTNWGISWDTRQMFF. CDR3 DNA sequence: TGTGCCTGTGACTCCACGAACTGGGGGATCTCCTGGGACACCCGACAGATGTTTTTC.

Judged by abundance, this clone is medium-sized. In the same sample, other DNA sequences code for this CDR3. The V call is TRDV2, the J call TRDJ3; 11 nucleotides agree with TRDD3. Germline trimming cut 1 base from V and 0 bases from J; bases unmatched to any gene: 1. Germline CDR1 is GEAIGNYY and CDR2 is EKD. The CDR3 is made up of 18 amino acids. CDR3 region: CACDTLGDSSWDTRQMFF. Here the CDR3 DNA reads TGTGCCTGTGACACACTGGGGGATAGCTCCTGGGACACCCGACAGATGTTTTTC.

This clone was seen only a few times. TCRdb pairs this DNA with a much larger clone's protein that differs at residue 9, likely a read error; the protein shown was translated from the DNA. The chain is built from TRDV2 and TRDJ4; 9 bases line up with TRDD3. Germline V gene data show CDR1 as GEAIGNYY and CDR2 as EKD. With V trimmed by 3 bases and J by 2 bases, 6 bases remained unmatched. The CDR3 runs 14 residues. CDR3 in amino acids: CACDPLGDARPLIF. CDR3 bases: TGTGCCTGTGACCCTCTGGGGGATGCAAGACCCCTGATCTTT.

Points on this clone: A read error may be the cause here, since a much bigger clone is one base away. Other DNA sequences in this sample translate to the same CDR3. The rearrangement links TRDV2 to TRDJ3; 7 bases are shared with TRDD3. Germline assignment: CDR1 GEAIGNYY and CDR2 EKD. This CDR3 has 18 residues. The CDR3 coding sequence is TGTGCCTGTGACAGCAAGGGATACCACTCCTGGGACACCCGGCAGATGTTTTTC. Encoded protein: CACDSKGYHSWDTRQMFF.

By share, this clone ranks as medium-sized. The chain links TRDV2 to TRDJ3; 11 nucleotides line up with TRDD3. After removal of 0 bases from V and 0 bases from J, the junction contained 9 bases not matched to a gene. Germline CDR1 reads GEAIGNYY; CDR2 reads EKD. The CDR3 is 21 residues long. Here the CDR3 reads CACDTVLGDTSSSWDTRQMFF. CDR3 DNA: TGTGCCTGTGACACCGTGCTGGGGGATACCTCCAGCTCCTGGGACACCCGACAGATGTTTTTC.

This clone was seen only a few times. Different DNA sequences within this sample yield the same CDR3. V is TRDV1 and J is TRDJ2; 9 nucleotides agree with TRDD3. CDR3 length: 17 residues. CDR1 is TSWWSYY, CDR2 QGS, per germline. The junction had 7 bases not matched to a gene; V was cut back by 4 bases and J by 1 base. The CDR3 loop reads CALGGLGGIHLTAQLFF. DNA for the CDR3: TGTGCTCTTGGGGGCTTGGGGGGGATACATTTGACAGCACAACTCTTCTTT.

This clone was detected only a few times. A read error likely explains why the TCRdb protein, taken from a much larger clone, differs from this DNA's translation at residue 6; the protein shown is translated from the DNA. The chain recombines TRDV2 with TRDJ1, with 9 bases that match TRDD3. This CDR3 is 14 amino acids long. CDR1 and CDR2 (germline): GEAIGNYY, EKD. V lost 4 bases and J lost 5; bases outside the gene matches: 7. The CDR3 bases are TGTGCCTGTGAATACCGGGGGATACAGGATAAACTCATCTTT. Protein product: CACEYRGIQDKLIF.

This clone has just a few counts. The protein TCRdb gives is from a much larger clone and does not agree with this DNA's translation at residue 4, likely a read error; the protein shown here comes from the DNA. The chain couples TRDV2 to TRDJ1; D ambiguous. In germline, CDR1 is GEAIGNYY, CDR2 EKD. The CDR3 is made up of 13 amino acids. The CDR3 DNA reads TGTGCCTGTGGCACCGGGAAGGGGGATAAACTCATCTTT. Its translation: CACGTGKGDKLIF.

Concerning this clone: Being one base from a much bigger clone, this may be a read error. At the DNA level, this CDR3 is encoded by other sequences in the same sample as well. V gene TRDV2 combines with J gene TRDJ3, with TRDD3 matching 7 bases. The CDR3 sequence is 18 residues long. Germline assignment: CDR1 GEAIGNYY and CDR2 EKD. CDR3 sequence: CACDTVGDSSWDTRQMFF. The CDR3 DNA reads as TGTGCCTGTGACACCGTGGGGGACAGCTCCTGGGACACCCGGCAGATGTTTTTC.

Points on this clone: For this DNA, TCRdb reports the protein of a much larger clone, which diverges at residue 8, most likely from a read error; the protein presented here is translated directly from the DNA. CDR3 region: CACDTGDAFTDKLIF. The CDR3 DNA is TGTGCCTGTGACACAGGGGATGCTTTTACCGATAAACTCATCTTT. J is TRDJ1 and V is TRDV2, with D possibly being TRDD3 (6 bases). The CDR3 is 15 amino acids. V was trimmed by 1 base and J by 2 bases, leaving 13 bases between them. Germline V CDR1 and CDR2: GEAIGNYY, EKD.

This clone is labeled medium-sized. A much larger clone differs from this one at a single base, so this may be a read error. Within the sample, other DNA sequences also encode this same CDR3. The rearrangement uses TRDV2 and TRDJ3; D may be TRDD3 (6 bases). Germline-derived CDR1 and CDR2 are GEAIGNYY and EKD. The V end was cut by 2 bases, the J end by 0 bases, with 7 bases between. This CDR3 comprises 16 residues. The CDR3 loop reads CACDRGSSWDTRQMFF. In DNA form, the CDR3 reads TGTGCCTGTGACAGGGGGAGCTCCTGGGACACCCGACAGATGTTTTTC.

By its share, this clone is medium-sized. The same CDR3 also results from other DNA sequences found in this sample. This sequence joins TRDV2 and TRDJ3; 13 positions match TRDD3. V was clipped by 2 bases and J by 0 bases; unmatched bases: 3. CDR3 length: 19 amino acids. Germline CDR1 GEAIGNYY, CDR2 EKD. The CDR3 region is CACDKLGDTSSWDTRQMFF. The CDR3 DNA sequence: TGTGCCTGTGACAAACTGGGGGATACGAGCTCCTGGGACACCCGACAGATGTTTTTC.

Comment on this clone: A far bigger clonotype differs at one base, so this is likely a read error. This same CDR3 is encoded by further DNA sequences in the sample. The chain joins TRDV2 to TRDJ1; D is possibly TRDD2 (7 bases). Germline assignment: CDR1 GEAIGNYY and CDR2 EKD. The ends were cut back, 1 base at V and 2 bases at J, with 16 bases in the middle. The CDR3 covers 16 residues. The CDR3: CACDTIPTGDTDKLIF. CDR3 in DNA: TGTGCCTGTGACACAATTCCTACAGGGGATACCGATAAACTCATCTTT.